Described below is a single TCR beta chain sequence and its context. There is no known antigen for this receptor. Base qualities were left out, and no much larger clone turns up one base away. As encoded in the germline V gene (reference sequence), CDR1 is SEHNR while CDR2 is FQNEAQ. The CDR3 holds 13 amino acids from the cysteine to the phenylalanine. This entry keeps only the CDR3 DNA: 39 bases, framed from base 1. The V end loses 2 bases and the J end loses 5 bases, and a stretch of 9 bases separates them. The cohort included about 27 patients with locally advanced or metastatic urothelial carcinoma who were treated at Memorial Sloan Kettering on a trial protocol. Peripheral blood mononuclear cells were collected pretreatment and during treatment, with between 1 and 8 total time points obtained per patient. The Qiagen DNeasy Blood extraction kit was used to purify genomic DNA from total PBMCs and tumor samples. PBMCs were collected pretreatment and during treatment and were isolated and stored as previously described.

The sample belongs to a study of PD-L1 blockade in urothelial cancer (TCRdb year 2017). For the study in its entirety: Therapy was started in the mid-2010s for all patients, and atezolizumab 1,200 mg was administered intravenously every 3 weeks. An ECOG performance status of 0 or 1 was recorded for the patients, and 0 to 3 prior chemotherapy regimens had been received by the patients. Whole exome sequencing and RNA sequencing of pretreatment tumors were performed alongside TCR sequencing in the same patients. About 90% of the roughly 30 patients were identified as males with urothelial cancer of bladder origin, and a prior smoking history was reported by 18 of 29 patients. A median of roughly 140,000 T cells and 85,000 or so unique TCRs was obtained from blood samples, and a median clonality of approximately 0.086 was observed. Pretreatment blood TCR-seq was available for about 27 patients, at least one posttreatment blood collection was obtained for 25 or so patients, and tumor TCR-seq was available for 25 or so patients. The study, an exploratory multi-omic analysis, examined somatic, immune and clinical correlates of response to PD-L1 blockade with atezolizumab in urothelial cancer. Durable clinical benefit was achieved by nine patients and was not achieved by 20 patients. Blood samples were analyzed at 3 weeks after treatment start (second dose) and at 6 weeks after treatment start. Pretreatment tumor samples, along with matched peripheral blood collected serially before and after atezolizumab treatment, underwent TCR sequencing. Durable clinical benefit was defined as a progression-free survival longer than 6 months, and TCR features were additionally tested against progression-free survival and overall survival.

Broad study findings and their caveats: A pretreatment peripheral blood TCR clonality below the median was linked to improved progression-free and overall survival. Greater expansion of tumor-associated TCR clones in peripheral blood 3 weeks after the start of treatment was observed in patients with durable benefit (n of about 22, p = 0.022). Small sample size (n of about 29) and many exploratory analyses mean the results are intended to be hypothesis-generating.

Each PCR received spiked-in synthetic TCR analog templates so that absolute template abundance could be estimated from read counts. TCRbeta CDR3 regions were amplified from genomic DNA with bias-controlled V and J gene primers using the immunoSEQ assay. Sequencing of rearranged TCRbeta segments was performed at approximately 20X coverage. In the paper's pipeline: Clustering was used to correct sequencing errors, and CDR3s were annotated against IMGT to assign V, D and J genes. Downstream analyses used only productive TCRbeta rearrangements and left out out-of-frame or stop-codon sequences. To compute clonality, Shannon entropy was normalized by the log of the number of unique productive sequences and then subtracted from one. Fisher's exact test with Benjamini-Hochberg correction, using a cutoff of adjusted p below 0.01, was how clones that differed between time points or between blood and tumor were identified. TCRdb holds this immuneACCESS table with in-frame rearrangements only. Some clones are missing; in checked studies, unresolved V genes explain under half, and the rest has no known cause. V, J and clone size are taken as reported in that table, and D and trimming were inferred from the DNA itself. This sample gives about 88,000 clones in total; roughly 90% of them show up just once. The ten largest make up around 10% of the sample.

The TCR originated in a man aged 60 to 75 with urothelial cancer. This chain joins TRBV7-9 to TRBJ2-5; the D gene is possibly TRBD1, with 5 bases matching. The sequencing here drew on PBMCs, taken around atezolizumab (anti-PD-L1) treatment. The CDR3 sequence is CASSLFPGETQYF. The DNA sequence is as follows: TGTGCCAGCAGCTTATTCCCAGGGGAGACCCAGTACTTC.